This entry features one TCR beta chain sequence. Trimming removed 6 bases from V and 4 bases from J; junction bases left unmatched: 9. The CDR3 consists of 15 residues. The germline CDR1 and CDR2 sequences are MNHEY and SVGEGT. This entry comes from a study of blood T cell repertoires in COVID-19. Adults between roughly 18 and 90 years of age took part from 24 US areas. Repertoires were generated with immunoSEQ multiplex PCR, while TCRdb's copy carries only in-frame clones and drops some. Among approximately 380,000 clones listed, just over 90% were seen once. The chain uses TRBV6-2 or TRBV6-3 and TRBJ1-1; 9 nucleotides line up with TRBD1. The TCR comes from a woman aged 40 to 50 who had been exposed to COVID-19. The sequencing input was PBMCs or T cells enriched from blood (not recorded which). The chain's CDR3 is CASSPQGAGGTEAFF. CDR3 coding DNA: TGTGCCAGCAGCCCACAGGGGGCCGGCGGCACTGAAGCTTTCTTT.